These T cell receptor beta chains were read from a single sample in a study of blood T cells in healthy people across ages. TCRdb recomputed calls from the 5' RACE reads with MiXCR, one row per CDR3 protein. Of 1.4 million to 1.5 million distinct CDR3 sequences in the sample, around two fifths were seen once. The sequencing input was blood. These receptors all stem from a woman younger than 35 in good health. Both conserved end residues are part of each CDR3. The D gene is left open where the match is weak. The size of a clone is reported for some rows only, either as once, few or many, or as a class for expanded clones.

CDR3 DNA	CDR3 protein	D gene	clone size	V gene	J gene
TGCAGCGTTGGCCTATGGACAGAGTACAATGAGCAGTTCTTC	CSVGLWTEYNEQFF	.	many	TRBV29-1	TRBJ2-1
TGCAGTGCTAGTTCAAAGGGGGGAAACTATGGCTACACCTTC	CSASSKGGNYGYTF	.	few	TRBV20-1	TRBJ1-2
TGTGCCAGCTCGTTCGGGGTAGACTCCTACAATGAGCAGTTCTTC	CASSFGVDSYNEQFF	.	.	TRBV7-2	TRBJ2-1
TGTGCCAGCAGTGCTACGACAGGGGATGGCTACACCTTC	CASSATTGDGYTF	TRBD1	.	TRBV6-1	TRBJ1-2
TGTGCCAGCAGTGCTAGCGGAGCCGGCACAGATACGCAGTATTTT	CASSASGAGTDTQYF	TRBD2	.	TRBV6-1	TRBJ2-3
TGCGCCAGCAGCACCCCCGGGACAGGATTGTTGGGGGAGACCCAGTACTTC	CASSTPGTGLLGETQYF	TRBD1	few	TRBV4-1	TRBJ2-5
TGTGCCAGTACGCCCACAGGGGATAATGAAAAACTGTTTTTT	CASTPTGDNEKLFF	TRBD1	.	TRBV19	TRBJ1-4
TGCGCCAGCCCCCCGGGGCTATCGGGGGGGAACACCGGGGAGCTGTTTTTT	CASPPGLSGGNTGELFF	TRBD2	.	TRBV4-1	TRBJ2-2
TGTGCCAGCAGCCAAGACCTTAGGGGGGGAAACATTCAGTACTTC	CASSQDLRGGNIQYF	.	few	TRBV3-1	TRBJ2-4
TGTGCCAGTAGTATAGTAATACAAGAGACCCAGTACTTC	CASSIVIQETQYF	.	.	TRBV19	TRBJ2-5
TGTGCCAGCCGGCCCGCGGGGTTACTCTACGAGCAGTACTTC	CASRPAGLLYEQYF	.	.	TRBV28	TRBJ2-7
TGTGCCAGCAGTTTATTGGGACAGGTCTACGAGCAGTACTTC	CASSLLGQVYEQYF	TRBD1	few	TRBV28	TRBJ2-7
TGTGCCAGCAGCCAAGGGATGGACAGAAGCTCCTACGAGCAGTACTTC	CASSQGMDRSSYEQYF	.	.	TRBV3-1	TRBJ2-7
TGTGCCAGCAGTTACCAGACAGGGGCCTACGAGCAGTACTTC	CASSYQTGAYEQYF	TRBD1	few	TRBV6-5	TRBJ2-7
TGTGCCAGTGACCGGGGATGGGGGTGGACTGAAGCTTTCTTT	CASDRGWGWTEAFF	.	.	TRBV2	TRBJ1-1
TGTGCCAGCAACTTAGATAATGGCAAAGATACGCAGTATTTT	CASNLDNGKDTQYF	.	.	TRBV11-3	TRBJ2-3
TGTGCCAGCAGTTGGACTAGCGGGGCCTCCTACAATGAGCAGTTCTTC	CASSWTSGASYNEQFF	TRBD2	.	TRBV2	TRBJ2-1
TGTGCCAGTTTGGGGGGAGGACCCGGGGAGCTGTTTTTT	CASLGGGPGELFF	.	.	TRBV12-3/TRBV12-4	TRBJ2-2
TGTGCCAGCAGCCTCCGCAGCCTCCAAGAGACCCAGTACTTC	CASSLRSLQETQYF	.	.	TRBV7-9	TRBJ2-5
TGCGCCAGCAGCTTGAGTGAGGGGTCCTACGAGCAGTACTTC	CASSLSEGSYEQYF	.	few	TRBV5-1	TRBJ2-7
TGTGCCACCAGCAGTGACAGGGGGATTAGGACTGAAGCTTTCTTT	CATSSDRGIRTEAFF	TRBD1	.	TRBV15	TRBJ1-1
TGTGCTAGTGGTTTGGGGGGGGGGGCCAAAAACATTCAGTACTTC	CASGLGGGAKNIQYF	TRBD2	.	TRBV12-5	TRBJ2-4
TGTGCCAGCCGGAGGGGGAAAGGAGTCAGTGAGCAGTTCTTC	CASRRGKGVSEQFF	.	.	TRBV12-3/TRBV12-4	TRBJ2-1
TGTGCCAGCACCTTTAGCGGTAACACCGGGGAGCTGTTTTTT	CASTFSGNTGELFF	.	.	TRBV7-9	TRBJ2-2
TGTGCCAGCAGCGTAGAACAAGCGGGGGGAAGCACAGATACGCAGTATTTT	CASSVEQAGGSTDTQYF	TRBD2	few	TRBV9	TRBJ2-3
TGTGCCAGCAGTCCCTACACCTCTGGGGCCAACGTCCTGACTTTC	CASSPYTSGANVLTF	.	few	TRBV6-2/TRBV6-3	TRBJ2-6